This entry concerns a single T cell receptor (beta chain). Its recognized antigen is unknown. Base qualities are not at hand, and no much larger clone is one base apart. These data originate in a study of OX40 agonist ivuxolimab in advanced cancers. For the study in its entirety: Ivuxolimab was an agonistic, fully human IgG2 monoclonal antibody directed against OX40 (CD134), a costimulatory receptor. Intravenous ivuxolimab was administered to patients every 2 weeks at six dose levels: 0.01, 0.1, 0.3, 1.5, 3 and 10 mg/kg. Of the 50 to 55 dose-escalation patients, hepatocellular carcinoma was present in 19, melanoma in roughly 15, renal cell carcinoma in 9 and head and neck cancer in 9. In the dose-escalation cohort, 82.7% of patients were male, and the mean age was around 60 years, with a range of roughly 20 to 80. Prior anti-PD-1, anti-PD-L1 or anti-CTLA-4 therapy was permitted, and checkpoint inhibitors had been received by 30% to 40% of dose-escalation patients. Partial responses occurred in three dose-escalation patients: two with cutaneous melanoma and one with hepatocellular carcinoma. The point of sequencing TCRbeta in the periphery was to test whether ivuxolimab changed TCR sequence diversity and drove clonal T-cell expansion. The paper covers the monotherapy dose-escalation part of the phase I ivuxolimab trial, which included N ≈ 54 patients. Overall results and qualifications from the work: Low levels of normalized T-cell clonal expansion were also seen in some patients who did not respond. After ivuxolimab, CD8+ T cells had more expanded clones than CD4+ T cells on average. The antigen specificity of the clonally expanded peripheral T cells was not determined. In the 0.1-3.0 mg/kg groups, partial responders had among the lowest normalized peripheral clonal expansion, particularly in CD8+ T cells. At doses from 0.1 to 3.0 mg/kg, clonal expansion was seen in both CD4+ and CD8+ blood T cells between baseline and week 6.

From a lookup of the germline V gene, CDR1 and CDR2 are SGHRS and YFSETQ. The germline ends are 11 bases apart after V is trimmed by 0 bases and J by 4 bases. Reading from cysteine to phenylalanine, the CDR3 counts 15 amino acids. The CDR3 DNA has 45 bases and is translated from base 1. Patients with a history of autoimmune disease or receiving systemic immunosuppression were excluded from the trial. Peripheral blood for TCR sequencing was drawn from every dose cohort at baseline, at cycle 4 day 1 and at cycle 7 day 1. Samples came from an open-label, multicenter, first-in-human phase I dose-escalation trial of ivuxolimab. The trial enrolled adults with locally advanced or metastatic head and neck squamous cell, hepatocellular, melanoma or renal cell carcinoma. Before TCR sequencing, CD4+ T cells and CD8+ T cells were sorted from peripheral blood as separate populations. For sequencing of the TCRbeta CDR3 region, genomic DNA was extracted from the sorted cells. TCRbeta CDR3 regions were sequenced using the immunoSEQ Assay. TCRdb mirrors the immuneACCESS table, restricted to in-frame sequences. Some clones are absent from its copies; in checked studies, under half trace to an unresolved V gene, and the reason for the others is unknown. For this sample there are over 25,000 clones; approximately 78% appear just once. The top ten hold less than 25% of the sample.

The material was CD4+ or CD8+ T cells sorted from blood, obtained in a trial of the OX40 agonist ivuxolimab. The rearranged chain carries TRBV5-1 and TRBJ2-1, with a tentative D call of TRBD1 or TRBD2, each matching 5 bases. The TCR originated in an adult with an advanced solid tumor such as melanoma, head and neck, liver or kidney cancer. The nucleotide sequence reads TGCGCCAGCAGCTTGGTCCCGGGACCTTACAATGAGCAGTTCTTC. This gives the protein CASSLVPGPYNEQFF.